The text below deals with one T cell receptor (beta chain). Antigen specificity is unknown. This entry comes from a study of CD8+CD57+ T cells in acquired aplastic anemia. Study information: Sorted CD4+ plus CD8+ cells gave DNA averaging 3.2 ug. Study-wide results and limits: Patient and control CD8+ Simpson's diversity was not significantly different. It was found that more than 25 CD8+ CDR3 sequences were shared between patients and controls.

TCR beta VDJ and CDR3 were profiled, and genomic DNA was the template. TCRdb called the reads again in MiXCR, with one record for every CDR3 protein. The table shows about 180,000 distinct CDR3 sequences, with roughly 48% occurring only once. Germline V CDR1 and CDR2: SNHLY, FYNNEI. Trimming took 4 bases from V and 11 from J; bases not matched to a gene: 4. This CDR3 spans 13 amino acids. Sequencing was done on patients that had shown CD8+CD57+ cell expansion by flow cytometry. Severe acquired aplastic anemia was the diagnosis recorded for all patients. The source is a human donor with aplastic anemia. Sequenced material: sorted CD4+, CD8+, or CD8+CD57+ T cells (not recorded which) from PBMCs. The chain combines TRBV2 with TRBJ1-6; 8 bases are shared with TRBD1. CDR3 protein: CASSGQGLAPLHF. The CDR3 bases are TGTGCCAGCAGTGGACAGGGGCTGGCACCCCTCCACTTT.